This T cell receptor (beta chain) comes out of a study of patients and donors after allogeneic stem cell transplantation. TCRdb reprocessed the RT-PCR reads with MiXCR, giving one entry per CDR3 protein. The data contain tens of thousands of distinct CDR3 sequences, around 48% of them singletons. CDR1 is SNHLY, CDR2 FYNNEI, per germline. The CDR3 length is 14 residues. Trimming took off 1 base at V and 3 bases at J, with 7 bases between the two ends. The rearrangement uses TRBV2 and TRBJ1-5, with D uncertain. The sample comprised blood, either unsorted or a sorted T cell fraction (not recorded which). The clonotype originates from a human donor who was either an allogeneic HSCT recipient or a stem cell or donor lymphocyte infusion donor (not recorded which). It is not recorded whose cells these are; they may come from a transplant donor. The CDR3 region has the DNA TGTGCCAGCAGTGAAGGATGGGTCAATCAGCCCCAGCATTTT. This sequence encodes CASSEGWVNQPQHF.